This T cell receptor beta chain was sequenced in a study of T cell changes during pregnancy in multiple sclerosis. The table came from immunoSEQ multiplex PCR; TCRdb's copy has only in-frame clones and leaves some out. Here the sample spans tens of thousands of clones, approximately 93% being singletons. This CDR3 has 15 residues. The V end lost 2 bases, the J end lost 4 bases, and 15 bases lay between the germline ends. Germline assignment: CDR1 SGHAT and CDR2 FQNNGV. The receptor comes from a female donor in good health, enrolled as a control in a pregnancy study. The chain employs TRBV11-2 and TRBJ2-7; a possible D gene is TRBD1 (5 bases). The specimen was CD4+ T cells from peripheral blood mononuclear cells, collected after pregnancy. DNA for the CDR3: TGTGCCAGCAGCTTATCTCAAGGGGATACTTACGAGCAGTACTTC. Its protein product is CASSLSQGDTYEQYF.